This T cell receptor beta chain comes out of a study of blood T cells in healthy people across ages. Through a sample-barcoded 5' primer and a J-beta primer mix, a second PCR was run for roughly 6 to 12 cycles. Each TCR beta cDNA got a 12-nucleotide random molecular identifier. TCRdb called the 5' RACE reads again in MiXCR, with one record for every CDR3 protein. The sample has fewer than 2 million distinct CDR3 sequences, about 39% seen once. This clonotype showed up just a few times. V was cut by 4 bases and J by 4 bases, with 10 bases left in between. Germline lookup yields CDR1 MNHNY and CDR2 SVGAGI (reference sequence). This CDR3 contains 13 residues.

The sequenced sample was blood. The origin of this receptor is a human donor in good health. The chain joins TRBV6-6 to TRBJ2-5, with no clear D. The CDR3 loop reads CASSLSRVETQYF. In DNA form, the CDR3 reads TGTGCCAGCAGTTTGTCTAGAGTAGAGACCCAGTACTTC.